This TCR beta chain was recorded in a study of CD8 T cells in Susac syndrome. Reverse transcription used about 0.45 to 1 ug RNA and random hexamers. With immunoSEQ multiplex PCR, TCR beta CDR3 was amplified across 54 Vbeta and 13 Jbeta. TCRdb re-derived calls from the immunoSEQ multiplex PCR reads in MiXCR, one entry per CDR3 protein. Of about 300,000 distinct CDR3 sequences in the sample, 70% to 90% are singletons; the top ten hold 0.18%. General study findings and limits: By the study's own acknowledgment, its TCR sequencing and HLA analysis included relatively few individuals.

About this clonotype: Its target is unknown.

Blood CD8+ and CD4+ T cells underwent high-throughput TCR beta sequencing. Negative isolation was applied to CD8+ and CD4+ T cells, and FACS enrichment was applied to TEMRA cells. V lost 5 bases, J lost 2 bases, and 12 bases lay in between. The CDR3 spans 14 residues. CDR1 is MNHEY, CDR2 SVGEGT, per germline. The sample was CD8+ T cells from PBMCs. This receptor was taken from a human donor with multiple sclerosis. The rearrangement links TRBV6-2 or TRBV6-3 to TRBJ2-5, with D perhaps matching TRBD1 (5 bases). The CDR3 region has the DNA TGTGCCAGCAGTCGTGAGGACATACAAGAGACCCAGTACTTC. Its protein is CASSREDIQETQYF.